Presented here are 2 T cell receptor beta chains from one specimen sequenced in a study of PD-1 blockade in classical Hodgkin lymphoma. TCRdb's copy holds only in-frame clones and misses some; the assay was immunoSEQ multiplex PCR. The table includes 6,000 to 9,500 clones, more than 70% detected once. Every one of the patients relapsed after autologous stem cell transplantation (brentuximab vedotin exposure was variable). By magnetic negative selection, CD4+ T cells were purified from thawed PBMCs. The sequenced sample was CD4+ T cells from blood, obtained at baseline. All receptors come from a human donor with classical Hodgkin lymphoma.

The CDR3 nucleotides read TGCGCCAGCCACTTAGGAAGCGGGGGCCAAGAGACCCAGTACTTC. Translating it yields CASHLGSGGQETQYF. The chain is built from TRBV5-1 and TRBJ2-5; 8 bases agree with TRBD2. This CDR3 has 15 amino acids. Germline V lookup: CDR1 SGHRS, CDR2 YFSETQ. J lost 1 base, V lost 7 bases, and 9 bases had no gene match.

V is TRBV10-2 and J is TRBJ2-1; 7 bases match TRBD2. The CDR3 consists of 14 residues. V shed 7 bases and J 6 bases; nucleotides not matched to a gene: 9. Germline CDR1 and CDR2: WSHSY and SAAADI. CDR3 DNA: TGCGCCAGCAACTCGGCGGGAGCCGTCAATGAGCAGTTCTTC. This gives the protein CASNSAGAVNEQFF.